Listed below are T cell receptor beta chains from one sample, sequenced in a study of blood T cell repertoires in COVID-19. Profiling relied on immunoSEQ multiplex PCR, and the TCRdb table lists in-frame clones only, not all of them. Here the sample spans approximately 210,000 clones, about four fifths being singletons. Sequencing was performed on peripheral blood. These receptors originate from a woman aged 45-65 years with acute or convalescent COVID-19. Each CDR3 is given with its conserved first and last residue. D genes are given only for firm matches. Expanded clones are given a class, and other clones once, few, many or no size at all.

size: -; V: TRBV28; J: TRBJ1-5; D: TRBD1; DNA: TGTGCCAGCAGGGATACGCCGGGACAGGGGCCTAATCAGCCCCAGCATTTT; CDR3: CASRDTPGQGPNQPQHF
size: -; V: TRBV7-2; J: TRBJ2-2; D: -; DNA: TGTGCCAGCAGCTTAGGAGTTGACGGGGAGCTGTTTTTT; CDR3: CASSLGVDGELFF
size: -; V: TRBV7-3; J: TRBJ1-3; D: -; DNA: TGTGCCAGCAGCTTATTCCCCGCAGGGTCCGGAAACACCATATATTTT; CDR3: CASSLFPAGSGNTIYF
size: few; V: TRBV6-5; J: TRBJ2-2; D: TRBD2; DNA: TGTGCCAGCAGTTTCCGACTAGCGGGTGGGGCCGGGGAGCTGTTTTTT; CDR3: CASSFRLAGGAGELFF
size: -; V: TRBV7-5; J: TRBJ1-5; D: -; DNA: TGTGCCAGAAGGGGGGCCGGGCGGGTAAGCAATCAGCCCCAGCATTTT; CDR3: CARRGAGRVSNQPQHF
size: -; V: TRBV7-2; J: TRBJ1-2; D: TRBD1; DNA: TGTGCCAGCAGCTCCGGGGCAGGGGGCCTTATTTGGTATGGCTACACCTTC; CDR3: CASSSGAGGLIWYGYTF
size: -; V: TRBV6-6; J: TRBJ2-7; D: -; DNA: TGTGCCAGCAGTCGGCCCCGGGGGGAGCAGTACTTC; CDR3: CASSRPRGEQYF
size: -; V: TRBV6-5; J: TRBJ1-6; D: TRBD1; DNA: TGTGCCAGCAGGGAGACAGGGGGCAATTCACCCCTCCACTTT; CDR3: CASRETGGNSPLHF
size: -; V: TRBV29-1; J: TRBJ2-2; D: TRBD2; DNA: TGCAGCGTTCCCCACCAGCGGGGGGGACGGAACACCGGGGAGCTGTTTTTT; CDR3: CSVPHQRGGRNTGELFF
size: -; V: TRBV13; J: TRBJ2-2; D: TRBD1; DNA: TGTGCCAGCACCGTAAGCCCCAACAGGGGGCTTAGAAACGGGGAGCTGTTTTTT; CDR3: CASTVSPNRGLRNGELFF
size: once; V: TRBV11-3; J: TRBJ2-4; D: -; DNA: TGTGCCAGCAGCTTAGGTTTACGGGATCAAGACATTCAGTACTTC; CDR3: CASSLGLRDQDIQYF
size: -; V: TRBV19; J: TRBJ2-1; D: -; DNA: TGTGCCAGTAGCCCGGAGGTCACTCCCTACAATGAGCAGTTCTTC; CDR3: CASSPEVTPYNEQFF
size: -; V: TRBV3-1/TRBV3-2; J: TRBJ1-2; D: -; DNA: TGTGCCAGCAGCCAGAGGGCAGGGGATTTCTATGGCTACACCTTC; CDR3: CASSQRAGDFYGYTF
size: few; V: TRBV7-9; J: TRBJ2-5; D: TRBD1; DNA: TGTGCCAGCAGCCAGGGGGGACAGGGCCCTCAAGAGACCCAGTACTTC; CDR3: CASSQGGQGPQETQYF
size: -; V: TRBV19; J: TRBJ1-2; D: -; DNA: TGTGCCAGTAGTATAGATGGGGACACCTATGGCTACACCTTC; CDR3: CASSIDGDTYGYTF
size: -; V: TRBV21-1; J: TRBJ2-7; D: -; DNA: TGTGCCAGCAGCAAAGTTCATTTGTTCTGGCCGACTAGCGGGATCCCGAGCTCCTACGAGCAGTACTTC; CDR3: CASSKVHLFWPTSGIPSSYEQYF
size: -; V: TRBV11-2; J: TRBJ2-3; D: -; DNA: TGTGCCAGCAGCCGGCAGGGGACGGATAGCACAGATACGCAGTATTTT; CDR3: CASSRQGTDSTDTQYF
size: -; V: TRBV27; J: TRBJ1-2; D: -; DNA: TGTGCCAGCAGTTTAAGTTCAGGGATAGGTTACGGCTACACCTTC; CDR3: CASSLSSGIGYGYTF
size: -; V: TRBV24-1; J: TRBJ2-3; D: TRBD2; DNA: TGTGCCACAGGACGGGGGGGTGGAGATACGCAGTATTTT; CDR3: CATGRGGGDTQYF
size: once; V: TRBV7-3; J: TRBJ2-5; D: -; DNA: TGTGCCAGCAGCACTGGACTGCAAGAGACCCAGTACTTC; CDR3: CASSTGLQETQYF
size: -; V: TRBV7-8; J: TRBJ1-1; D: -; DNA: TGTGCCAGCAGCCCGCGGGGAATAATGAACACTGAAGCTTTCTTT; CDR3: CASSPRGIMNTEAFF
size: once; V: TRBV5-1; J: TRBJ2-1; D: TRBD2; DNA: TGCGCCAGCAGCTCCGAAATCGGACTAGGAAGTGAGCAGTTCTTC; CDR3: CASSSEIGLGSEQFF
size: -; V: TRBV21-1; J: TRBJ2-7; D: -; DNA: TGTGCCAGCAGCAGGCTAAGTGAACTAGGGATATACGAGCAGTACTTC; CDR3: CASSRLSELGIYEQYF
size: -; V: TRBV2; J: TRBJ2-7; D: -; DNA: TGTGCCAGCAGTGCGACCCGGGGTGAGCAGTACTTC; CDR3: CASSATRGEQYF
size: -; V: TRBV4-1; J: TRBJ1-1; D: -; DNA: TGCGCCAGCAGCCTAGGACAGACCCTGAACACTGAAGCTTTCTTT; CDR3: CASSLGQTLNTEAFF
size: -; V: TRBV14; J: TRBJ1-1; D: -; DNA: TGTGCCAGCAGCCCCCTAAGTCGCACTGAAGCTTTCTTT; CDR3: CASSPLSRTEAFF
size: -; V: TRBV28; J: TRBJ2-7; D: -; DNA: TGTGCCAGCAGGGTTCCATCAGGGGTTGGTTACGAGCAGTACTTC; CDR3: CASRVPSGVGYEQYF
size: -; V: TRBV9; J: TRBJ2-1; D: -; DNA: TGTGCCAGCAGCGACCAGGGGAGCTCCTACAATGAGCAGTTCTTC; CDR3: CASSDQGSSYNEQFF
size: -; V: TRBV29-1; J: TRBJ1-2; D: TRBD1; DNA: TGCAGCGTCGCCGGGACAGGGTATGGCTACACCTTC; CDR3: CSVAGTGYGYTF
size: -; V: TRBV10-2; J: TRBJ1-4; D: -; DNA: TGCGCCAGCAGTGACAGGTTTAATGAAAAACTGTTTTTT; CDR3: CASSDRFNEKLFF
size: -; V: TRBV24-1; J: TRBJ2-3; D: -; DNA: TGTGCCACCAGTGCCATGAGTGTTGACAGCCGCACAGATACGCAGTATTTT; CDR3: CATSAMSVDSRTDTQYF
size: -; V: TRBV18; J: TRBJ2-1; D: TRBD2; DNA: TGTGCCAGCTCACCACCGGGACTAGAGCAGTTCTTC; CDR3: CASSPPGLEQFF
size: once; V: TRBV3-1/TRBV3-2; J: TRBJ1-2; D: -; DNA: TGTGCCAGCAGCCGCGAGGATAACTATGGCTACACCTTC; CDR3: CASSREDNYGYTF
size: -; V: TRBV28; J: TRBJ1-2; D: TRBD1; DNA: TGTGCCAGCAGTACCGCAGGGGGCCAGGGTGGCTACACCTTC; CDR3: CASSTAGGQGGYTF
size: -; V: TRBV27; J: TRBJ1-5; D: TRBD1; DNA: TGTGCCAGCAGTCCCCGGGACAGGGGAAATCAGCCCCAGCATTTT; CDR3: CASSPRDRGNQPQHF
size: -; V: TRBV10-3; J: TRBJ1-4; D: -; DNA: TGTGCCATCAGTGAGTCGGCAGGGAAAAATGAAAAACTGTTTTTT; CDR3: CAISESAGKNEKLFF
size: -; V: TRBV10-2; J: TRBJ2-5; D: -; DNA: TGCGCCAGCTGGGCTAGCGACTCGGAGACCCAGTACTTC; CDR3: CASWASDSETQYF
size: -; V: TRBV5-4; J: TRBJ2-5; D: TRBD1; DNA: TGTGCCAGCAGCTTGGTTCCGACAGGGGCGGAGGAGACCCAGTACTTC; CDR3: CASSLVPTGAEETQYF
size: -; V: TRBV2; J: TRBJ2-5; D: -; DNA: TGTGCCAGCAAAATTGAGGCCCAAGAGACCCAGTACTTC; CDR3: CASKIEAQETQYF
size: few; V: TRBV6-2/TRBV6-3; J: TRBJ1-5; D: TRBD1; DNA: TGTGCCAGCAGCCTTACAGGGGGGAATCAGCCCCAGCATTTT; CDR3: CASSLTGGNQPQHF
size: few; V: TRBV5-8; J: TRBJ1-4; D: -; DNA: TGTGCCAGCAGCTTGGCGGGGACACAGAATGAAAAACTGTTTTTT; CDR3: CASSLAGTQNEKLFF
size: many; V: TRBV28; J: TRBJ2-7; D: -; DNA: TGTGCCAGCAGTTTATTCCCCTTTTCTGGGGGGAGTGTAAGGGAGCAGTACTTC; CDR3: CASSLFPFSGGSVREQYF
size: -; V: TRBV3-1/TRBV3-2; J: TRBJ2-7; D: TRBD1; DNA: TGTGCCAGCAGCCCCCCTAGGACAGGCACGACCCCCTACGAGCAGTACTTC; CDR3: CASSPPRTGTTPYEQYF
size: -; V: TRBV5-1; J: TRBJ1-5; D: -; DNA: TGCGCCAGCAGCCTAAGTGACACGAAGAATCAGCCCCAGCATTTT; CDR3: CASSLSDTKNQPQHF
size: once; V: TRBV7-9; J: TRBJ1-1; D: TRBD1; DNA: TGTGCCAGCAGCTTAGGAGCACAGGGGACTGAAGCTTTCTTT; CDR3: CASSLGAQGTEAFF